Each of the 31 T cell receptor beta chains below was sequenced from the same sample in a study of blood T cells in healthy people across ages. Primed by a sample-barcoded 5' primer and a J-beta primer mix, a second PCR proceeded for about 6 to 11 cycles. TCRdb redid the calling of the 5' RACE reads with MiXCR, one entry per CDR3 protein. The table shows around 780,000 distinct CDR3 sequences, with approximately 53% occurring only once. Specimen: blood. The receptor source for this set is a man aged 40-49 years in good health.

J is TRBJ2-5 and V is TRBV14; D tentatively fits TRBD1 or TRBD2 (5 bases each). Germline CDR1 is SGHDN and CDR2 is FVKESK. With 1 base removed from V and 0 bases from J, the gap between germline ends came to 12 bases. The CDR3 has 16 residues. The CDR3 DNA reads as TGTGCCAGCAGCCAAGTCGGGGCGCAGTACCAAGAGACCCAGTACTTC. This sequence encodes CASSQVGAQYQETQYF.

The CDR3 sequence: CSVEVEPGAGELFF. The CDR3 bases are TGCAGCGTTGAAGTAGAGCCAGGGGCCGGGGAGCTGTTTTTT. The chain links TRBV29-1 to TRBJ2-2; D is possibly TRBD1 (6 bases). The CDR3 sequence is 14 residues long. Germline CDR1 is SQVTM and CDR2 is ANQGSEA. The ends were cut back, 1 base at V and 6 bases at J, with 12 bases in the middle.

This clonotype has only one observation. The chain has TRBV3-1 and TRBJ2-1; TRBD1 agrees at 9 bases. The length of the CDR3 is 15 residues. V was pared by 4 bases and J by 5 bases, with 6 bases of the junction left unmatched. CDR1 is LGHDT and CDR2 is YNNKEL in the germline V gene (reference sequence). The CDR3 region is CASSPGQGLDNEQFF. In DNA, the CDR3 is TGTGCCAGCAGCCCTGGACAGGGGTTGGACAATGAGCAGTTCTTC.

This clonotype was seen ten or more times. V and J are TRBV14 and TRBJ2-4; D is perhaps TRBD2 (6 bases). CDR3 length equals 16 residues. Germline CDR1 reads SGHDN; CDR2 reads FVKESK. V shed 0 bases and J shed 0 bases, with 9 bases lying between them. DNA of the CDR3: TGTGCCAGCAGCCAAGAGGAGGGATTAGCCAAAAACATTCAGTACTTC. It specifies CASSQEEGLAKNIQYF.

V usage is TRBV4-3 and J usage is TRBJ2-1; 8 nucleotides match TRBD1. Trimming cost V 1 base and J 0 bases; bases outside gene matches: 14. The CDR3 runs 20 residues. Germline V CDR1 and CDR2: LGHNA, YSLEER. CDR3 in amino acids: CASSQGFRGQVYGSYNEQFF. CDR3 bases: TGCGCCAGCAGCCAAGGATTTCGGGGACAGGTCTACGGCTCCTACAATGAGCAGTTCTTC.

This clonotype was counted between two and nine times. This chain uses TRBV5-1 with TRBJ2-5; 7 positions agree with TRBD2. Germline V gene sequence: CDR1 SGHRS, CDR2 YFSETQ. Trimming removed 2 bases from V and 4 bases from J; junction bases left unmatched: 11. The CDR3 loop spans 16 amino acids. CDR3 nucleotide sequence: TGCGCCAGCAGCTTATCGGGGGGAAATGTAAGAGAGACCCAGTACTTC. Its protein product is CASSLSGGNVRETQYF.

The chain employs TRBV9 and TRBJ2-5; D is ambiguous. There are 15 residues in the CDR3. The germline V and J ends were trimmed by 3 bases and 2 bases, with 14 bases remaining between them. Germline assignment: CDR1 SGDLS and CDR2 YYNGEE. The CDR3 coding sequence is TGTGCCAGCAGCGCGTACGGGCCGGGTCAAGAGACCCAGTACTTC. This translates into CASSAYGPGQETQYF.

This clonotype was detected only a few times. DNA for the CDR3: TGTGCCAGCAGCTTAGGGGATGAGGTAAACATTCAGTACTTC. It is translated as CASSLGDEVNIQYF. The chain is built from TRBV5-6 and TRBJ2-4; weak D call: TRBD1 (5 bases). V lost 2 bases to trimming and J lost 6 bases, with 12 bases between them. Germline CDR1 and CDR2: SGHDT and YYEEEE. The CDR3 is 14 residues long.

The V and J genes are TRBV29-1 and TRBJ1-1; 9 nucleotides match TRBD1. The CDR3 consists of 13 residues. Germline values: CDR1 SQVTM, CDR2 ANQGSEA. After removal of 4 bases from V and 4 bases from J, the junction contained 4 bases not matched to a gene. The CDR3 DNA follows: TGCAGCGTTGGGGCACAGGGGGCCACTGAAGCTTTCTTT. Its protein product is CSVGAQGATEAFF.

The chain links TRBV6-2 or TRBV6-3 to TRBJ2-5; D may be TRBD2 (5 bases). The CDR3 consists of 15 residues. Germline CDR1 MNHEY, CDR2 SVGEGT. The ends were cut back, 0 bases at V and 4 bases at J, with 12 bases in the middle. The CDR3 spells CASSYSGEGRETQYF. DNA for the CDR3: TGTGCCAGCAGTTACTCGGGAGAAGGTCGAGAGACCCAGTACTTC.

The sample holds a few counts of this clonotype. The V gene is TRBV29-1, the J gene TRBJ2-3; 7 nucleotides agree with TRBD1. The CDR3 extends over 15 amino acids. CDR1 is SQVTM, CDR2 ANQGSEA, per germline. The junction had 10 bases not matched to a gene; V was cut back by 7 bases and J by 0 bases. CDR3 DNA: TGCAGCGGGACAGGCCCGGCCGCTAGCACAGATACGCAGTATTTT. Its translation: CSGTGPAASTDTQYF.

The chain combines TRBV6-6 with TRBJ1-5, with unresolved D. Trimming stripped 7 bases from V and 1 base from J, with 17 bases between. There are 16 residues in the CDR3. Germline V gives CDR1 MNHNY, CDR2 SVGAGI (reference sequence). This CDR3 reads CASTSSGVASNQPQHF. DNA of the CDR3: TGTGCCAGCACCTCATCTGGGGTCGCGAGCAATCAGCCCCAGCATTTT.

V is TRBV28 and J is TRBJ2-7; possibly TRBD2 for D (5 bases). Trimming removed 1 base at V and 0 bases at J, with 10 bases between. Germline loops: CDR1 MDHEN, CDR2 SYDVKM. The CDR3 extends over 15 amino acids. The CDR3 sequence: CASSLFRGSSYEQYF. The CDR3 DNA is TGTGCCAGCAGTTTATTTCGGGGAAGCTCCTACGAGCAGTACTTC.

In its sample, this clonotype was seen a few times. Possible read error: a much larger clone is one base away. The chain combines TRBV20-1 with TRBJ2-5; the D is unclear. The CDR3 runs 14 residues. In germline, CDR1 is DFQATT, CDR2 SNEGSKA (reference sequence). The CDR3 here is CAISRSSVLNEQYF. The CDR3 bases are TGCGCGATTTCCAGGTCGTCCGTCCTCAATGAGCAGTACTTC.

In this sample, this clonotype turned up a few times. The V and J genes are TRBV29-1 and TRBJ2-7; D is uncertain. The germline CDR1 and CDR2 sequences are SQVTM and ANQGSEA. V lost 4 bases, J lost 2 bases, and 12 bases lay in between. This CDR3 has 13 amino acids. CDR3: CSVAFRRTYEQYF. The CDR3 DNA reads TGCAGCGTTGCCTTCAGAAGAACCTACGAGCAGTACTTC.

V gene TRBV28 combines with J gene TRBJ1-1, with D perhaps TRBD1 (5 bases). Looked up from germline, CDR1 is MDHEN and CDR2 is SYDVKM. V was cut by 8 bases and J by 3 bases, with 13 bases left in between. The CDR3 covers 13 residues. CDR3 region: CASRLGPDTEAFF. CDR3 coding DNA: TGTGCCAGCCGCCTGGGACCGGACACTGAAGCTTTCTTT.

This clonotype has a handful of counts. The genes are TRBV20-1 and TRBJ2-7; perhaps TRBD2 as D (6 bases). V lost 0 bases and J lost 2, with 14 bases in between. The CDR3 is made up of 15 amino acids. Germline assignment: CDR1 DFQATT and CDR2 SNEGSKA (reference sequence). The CDR3 sequence is CSARDWQSGAYEQYF. The CDR3 DNA sequence: TGCAGTGCTAGAGACTGGCAATCGGGGGCCTACGAGCAGTACTTC.

This clonotype occurred once. Here the CDR3 reads CASSRPGQGLNTGELFF. The CDR3, as DNA: TGTGCCAGTAGTCGACCGGGACAGGGACTGAACACCGGGGAGCTGTTTTTT. The chain uses TRBV19 and TRBJ2-2; 9 bases agree with TRBD1. This CDR3 region has 17 residues. CDR1 and CDR2 (germline): LNHDA, SQIVND (reference sequence). Trimming cost V 5 bases and J 1 base; bases outside gene matches: 8. The entire variable domain, with the rest obtained from reference TRBV19 and TRBJ2-2, is as follows: DGGITQSPKYLFRKEGQNVTLSCEQNLNHDAMYWYRQDPGQGLRLIYYSQIVNDFQKGDIAEGYSVSREKKESFPLTVTSAQKNPTAFYLCASSRPGQGLNTGELFFGEGSRLTVL.

To note about this clonotype: This clone may be a read error of a much larger clone one base away. The CDR3 DNA sequence: TGTGCCAGCAGCTACATAGGGACAGGGAGGGGTGGGGCCAACGTCCTGACTTTC. Protein sequence: CASSYIGTGRGGANVLTF. The V gene is TRBV27, the J gene TRBJ2-6; 9 nucleotides match TRBD1. The CDR3 length is 18 residues. J gave up 3 bases and V 6 bases, and 12 bases lay outside the gene matches. In germline, CDR1 is MNHEY, CDR2 SMNVEV (reference sequence).

The chain combines TRBV25-1 with TRBJ2-1; D might be TRBD2 (6 bases). CDR3 size: 14 residues. Germline V CDR1 and CDR2: MGHDK, SYGVNS. Trimming pared 5 bases from V and 2 bases from J, leaving 10 bases between. CDR3 DNA sequence: TGTGCCAGCAGTCCCCCGGGGGCCTACAATGAGCAGTTCTTC. Protein: CASSPPGAYNEQFF. The full variable domain, its missing parts supplied by reference TRBV25-1 and TRBJ2-1, is EADIYQTPRYLVIGTGKKITLECSQTMGHDKMYWYQQDPGMELHLIHYSYGVNSTEKGDLSSESTVSRIRTEHFPLTLESARPSHTSQYLCASSPPGAYNEQFFGPGTRLTVL.

The chain uses TRBV20-1 and TRBJ1-2; D uncertain. The CDR3 consists of 9 residues. Per germline, CDR1 DFQATT and CDR2 SNEGSKA (reference sequence). V lost 6 bases and J 10 bases, leaving 9 bases between the germline ends. CDR3 sequence: CSAKGPYTF. The CDR3, as DNA: TGCAGTGCAAAAGGCCCCTACACCTTC.

The chain joins TRBV15 to TRBJ1-4; no reliable D call. The CDR3 length is 14 residues. V lost 3 bases and J 6 bases, leaving 11 bases between the germline ends. Germline assignment: CDR1 LNHNV and CDR2 YYDKDF (reference sequence). The CDR3 loop is CATSRDRVDEKLFF. The CDR3 region has the DNA TGTGCCACCAGCAGGGACCGAGTTGATGAAAAACTGTTTTTT.

In this sample, this clonotype turned up a few times. The J gene is TRBJ2-1, the V gene TRBV10-3, with D possibly matching TRBD2 (5 bases). Deletions cut 0 bases from V and 8 bases from J, with 17 bases between. The length of the CDR3 is 16 residues. Germline V gene data show CDR1 as ENHRY and CDR2 as SYGVKD. In nucleotides, the CDR3 is TGTGCCATCAGTGAGTCGGGGAGCGCCCGGACGGATGAGCAGTTCTTC. Translating it yields CAISESGSARTDEQFF.

This sequence joins TRBV7-2 and TRBJ2-1; no reliable D call. V lost 9 bases and J lost 1, with 13 bases in between. From germline, CDR1 is SGHTA and CDR2 FQGNSA. The CDR3 runs to 14 residues. The CDR3 region is CASGLVGSYNEQFF. The CDR3 coding sequence is TGTGCCAGTGGGCTAGTTGGGTCCTACAATGAGCAGTTCTTC.

The chain employs TRBV27 and TRBJ2-3, with TRBD2 as a possible D gene (6 bases). With 4 bases removed from V and 7 bases from J, the gap between germline ends came to 15 bases. Per the germline V gene, CDR1 is MNHEY and CDR2 is SMNVEV (reference sequence). The CDR3 length is 14 residues. The CDR3 is CASSWAGTENTQYF. The DNA of the CDR3 is TGTGCCAGCAGTTGGGCGGGAACTGAGAATACGCAGTATTTT.

V gene TRBV12-3 or TRBV12-4 combines with J gene TRBJ2-3, with D uncertain. V was shortened by 8 bases and J by 4 bases, with 10 bases between the two germline ends. The CDR3 extends over 12 amino acids. The CDR3 protein is CASHYNPDTQYF. As DNA, the CDR3 is TGTGCCAGCCATTATAATCCAGATACGCAGTATTTT.

V and J are TRBV6-2 or TRBV6-3 and TRBJ2-4; 8 bases match TRBD2. V was pared by 6 bases and J by 15 bases, with 10 bases of the junction left unmatched. The CDR3 extends over 12 amino acids. Germline V gives CDR1 MNHEY, CDR2 SVGEGT. CDR3 sequence: CASSSGSLGVYF. The CDR3 bases are TGTGCCAGCAGCAGCGGGAGCCTGGGGGTGTACTTC.

V and J are TRBV6-5 and TRBJ2-7, with TRBD1 identical over 9 bases. Trimming at V came to 4 bases and at J to 7 bases, leaving 8 bases not matched to a gene. The germline CDR1 and CDR2 sequences are MNHEY and SVGAGI. This CDR3 has 14 residues. The CDR3 region is CASSSIPGQGEQYF. The CDR3 DNA reads TGTGCCAGCAGTTCTATACCGGGACAGGGTGAGCAGTACTTC.

A remark on this clonotype: Possible read error: a much larger clone is one base away. V is TRBV4-2 and J is TRBJ1-2; D is ambiguous. Per germline, CDR1 LGHNA and CDR2 YNFKEQ. The CDR3 covers 14 residues. CDR3: CAGSQDPGAYGYTF. The CDR3 bases are TGTGCCGGCAGCCAAGATCCGGGAGCCTATGGCTACACCTTC.

The chain is built from TRBV27 and TRBJ1-4; TRBD1 is a possible D gene (6 bases). The CDR3 runs to 13 residues. Germline V gene data show CDR1 as MNHEY and CDR2 as SMNVEV (reference sequence). V was shortened by 7 bases and J by 3 bases, with 9 bases between the two germline ends. The CDR3 sequence is CASKGGANEKLFF. The CDR3 DNA sequence: TGTGCCAGCAAGGGGGGTGCTAATGAAAAACTGTTTTTT.

As to this clonotype: This sequence may be a read error, since a much larger clone differs from it by one base. The chain carries TRBV24-1 and TRBJ2-4; TRBD1 matches 7 bases. The junction had 18 bases not matched to a gene; V was cut back by 4 bases and J by 13 bases. This CDR3 has 16 amino acids. Germline V CDR1 and CDR2: KGHDR, SFDVKD. CDR3 sequence (DNA): TGTGCCACCAGTGAGACGACAGGGACGACTCTCTACGTGCAGTACTTC. It is translated as CATSETTGTTLYVQYF.